This entry lists 4 T cell receptor beta chains sequenced from one sample in a study of cytotoxic CD8 clonotypes in ibrutinib-treated CLL. This table comes from immunoSEQ multiplex PCR, and its TCRdb copy is limited to in-frame clones, with some not included. The repertoire holds some 35,000 clones, with 71% as singletons. Source: PBMCs, taken at disease progression, from a patient treated with ibrutinib. The origin of the receptors is a human donor with chronic lymphocytic leukemia.

The CDR3 loop reads CASSKKTGRSYEQYF. The CDR3 region has the DNA TGTGCCAGCAGCAAAAAGACAGGGAGATCCTACGAGCAGTACTTC. The J gene is TRBJ2-7, the V gene TRBV5-4; 7 nucleotides line up with TRBD1. The V segment lost 4 bases and the J segment 1 base; nucleotides outside the gene matches: 8. Germline V gene lookup returns CDR1 SGHNT and CDR2 YYREEE (reference sequence). The CDR3 totals 15 residues. Using reference TRBV5-4 and TRBJ2-7 for the parts outside the CDR3, the full variable domain is ETGVTQSPTHLIKTRGQQVTLRCSSQSGHNTVSWYQQALGQGPQFIFQYYREEENGRGNFPPRFSGLQFPNYSSELNVNALELDDSALYLCASSKKTGRSYEQYFGPGTRLTVT.

This chain uses TRBV6-1 with TRBJ2-5; 10 bases line up with TRBD1. The germline CDR1 and CDR2 sequences are MNHNS and SASEGT. The CDR3 has 16 residues. J lost 4 bases, V lost 4 bases, and 9 bases had no gene match. The CDR3: CASSVAGQGGVETQYF. The CDR3 bases are TGTGCCAGCAGTGTAGCAGGACAGGGGGGGGTAGAGACCCAGTACTTC.

V usage is TRBV10-2 and J usage is TRBJ1-1; D uncertain. The germline CDR1 and CDR2 sequences are WSHSY and SAAADI. The CDR3 extends over 13 amino acids. V shed 6 bases and J shed 3 bases, with 11 bases lying between them. The CDR3 nucleotides read TGCGCCAGCAGAGCTGGCGGCGACACTGAAGCTTTCTTT. Translated: CASRAGGDTEAFF.

This rearrangement joins TRBV5-6 to TRBJ1-6, with D perhaps matching TRBD1 (5 bases). This CDR3 region has 15 residues. The V gene's germline CDR1 is SGHDT and CDR2 YYEEEE. Trimming shortened V by 1 base and J by 6 bases, and 11 bases separated the two germline ends. The CDR3 here is CASSLSGRINSPLHF. The CDR3 DNA reads TGTGCCAGCAGCTTGTCGGGACGGATTAATTCACCCCTCCACTTT.